The T cell receptor (beta chain) described here comes from a study of T-cell reconstitution after alpha-beta-depleted transplantation in children. Molecular barcoding with unique molecular identifiers was used for the TCRbeta library. In TCRdb, the PCR reads were re-called with MiXCR into one record per CDR3 protein. The table records about 200,000 distinct CDR3 sequences, approximately 6.3% of them present only once. Study outcomes and limitations: There were reportedly several hundred expanded graft clones from which alpha-beta T cells came about two months after transplant.

This clonotype has ten or more counts. Its target is not known. This TCR came from a boy aged 2 to 9 with acute lymphoblastic leukemia, due to receive a stem cell transplant. This specimen consisted of PBMCs, obtained before TCRalphabeta/CD19-depleted stem cell transplant.

The CDR3 DNA is TGCGCCAGCAGCCTTTCGGGGGGCCGCACAGATACGCAGTATTTT. This gives the protein CASSLSGGRTDTQYF. The V call is TRBV4-3, the J call TRBJ2-3, with a possible D match to TRBD2 (7 bases). Germline lookup yields CDR1 LGHNA and CDR2 YSLEER. Trimming shortened V by 4 bases and J by 1 base, and 12 bases separated the two germline ends. This CDR3 is 15 amino acids long.